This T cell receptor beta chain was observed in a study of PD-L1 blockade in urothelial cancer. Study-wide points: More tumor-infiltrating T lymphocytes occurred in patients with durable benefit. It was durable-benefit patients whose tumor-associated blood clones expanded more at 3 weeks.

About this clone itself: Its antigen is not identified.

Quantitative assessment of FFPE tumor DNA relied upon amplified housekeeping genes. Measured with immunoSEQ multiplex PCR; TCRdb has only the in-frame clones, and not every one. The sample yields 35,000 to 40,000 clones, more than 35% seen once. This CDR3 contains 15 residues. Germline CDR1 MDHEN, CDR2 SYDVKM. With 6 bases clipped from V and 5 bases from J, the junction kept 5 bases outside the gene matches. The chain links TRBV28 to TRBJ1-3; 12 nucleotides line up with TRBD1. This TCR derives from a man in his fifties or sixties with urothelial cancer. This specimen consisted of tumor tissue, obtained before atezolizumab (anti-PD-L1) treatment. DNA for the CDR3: TGTGCCAGCAGGGGGGGACAGGGGGCGCGAAACACCATATATTTT. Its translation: CASRGGQGARNTIYF.